The source of this T cell receptor beta chain is a study of blood T cells in healthy people across ages. General study findings and limits: Measured against age, TCR beta diversity per million T cells decreased in a roughly linear manner.

This clonotype was observed a few times. No antigen is known for it. The trim removed 8 bases at V and 2 bases at J, leaving 6 bases unmatched. The CDR3 is made up of 14 amino acids. The V gene's germline CDR1 is MNHNS and CDR2 SASEGT. Through a sample-barcoded 5' primer and a J-beta primer mix, a second PCR was run for about 6 to 11 cycles. Each cDNA molecule received a tag from a template-switch adaptor that had 12 random nucleotides. MiXCR was run by TCRdb on the 5' RACE reads, yielding one entry per CDR3 protein. The repertoire holds about 1 million distinct CDR3 sequences, with less than 50% as singletons.

This chain connects TRBV6-1 to TRBJ1-3, with TRBD1 matching 7 bases. Input material: blood. This TCR was sampled from a woman in her fifties or sixties in good health. The CDR3 nucleotides read TGTGCCAGCGTCGACAGGGCCACTGGAAACACCATATATTTT. Protein product: CASVDRATGNTIYF.